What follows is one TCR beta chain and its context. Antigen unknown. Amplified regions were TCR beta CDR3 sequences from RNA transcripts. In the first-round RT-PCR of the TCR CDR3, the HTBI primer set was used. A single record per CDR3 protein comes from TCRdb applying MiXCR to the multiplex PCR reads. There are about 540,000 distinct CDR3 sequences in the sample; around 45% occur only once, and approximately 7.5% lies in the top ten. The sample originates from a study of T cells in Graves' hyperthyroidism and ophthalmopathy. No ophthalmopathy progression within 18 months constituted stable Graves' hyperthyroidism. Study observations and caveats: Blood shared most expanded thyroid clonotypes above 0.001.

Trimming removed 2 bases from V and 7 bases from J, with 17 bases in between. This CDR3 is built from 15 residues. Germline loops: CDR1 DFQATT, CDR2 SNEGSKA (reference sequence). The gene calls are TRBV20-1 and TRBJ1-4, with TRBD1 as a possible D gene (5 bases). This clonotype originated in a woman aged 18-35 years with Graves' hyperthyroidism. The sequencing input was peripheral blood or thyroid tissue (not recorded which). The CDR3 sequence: CSARRGPASGEKLFF. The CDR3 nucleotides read TGCAGTGCTAGAAGGGGCCCGGCGTCGGGTGAAAAACTGTTTTTT.